These 8 T cell receptor beta chains were sequenced from one sample in a study of cytomegalovirus exposure and HLA in healthy donors. The assay was immunoSEQ multiplex PCR, and TCRdb's table has in-frame clones only and misses some. There are roughly 100,000 clones in the sample; 88% occur only once, and about 1.8% lies in the top ten. Source material: PBMCs. The receptors were gathered from a woman younger than 35 in good health and CMV-seropositive.

The rearrangement links TRBV27 to TRBJ2-6; D gene uncertain. The V and J ends lost 7 bases and 0 bases respectively, with 4 bases between them. This CDR3 spans 13 amino acids. The germline V gene encodes CDR1 MNHEY and CDR2 SMNVEV (reference sequence). The DNA for the CDR3 is TGTGCCAGCACCCGCTCTGGGGCCAACGTCCTGACTTTC. The encoded protein is CASTRSGANVLTF.

The rearrangement uses TRBV5-4 and TRBJ2-5, with 7 positions matching TRBD2. The J segment lost 1 base and the V segment lost 0 bases, leaving 3 bases of the junction unmatched. The CDR3 is 15 amino acids. Germline V gene sequence: CDR1 SGHNT, CDR2 YYREEE (reference sequence). The CDR3 protein is CASSLGTSAQETQYF. The CDR3 bases are TGTGCCAGCAGCTTGGGGACTAGTGCCCAAGAGACCCAGTACTTC.

The chain carries TRBV4-2 and TRBJ1-4; possibly TRBD1 for D (6 bases). V was cut by 5 bases and J by 4 bases, with 23 bases left in between. The CDR3 is 18 residues long. Germline V gene sequence: CDR1 LGHNA, CDR2 YNFKEQ. The chain's CDR3 is CASSETLSGTGLNEKLFF. The CDR3, as DNA: TGTGCCAGCAGCGAGACCTTATCGGGTACAGGGCTTAATGAAAAACTGTTTTTT.

The chain couples TRBV28 to TRBJ2-3, with TRBD2 as a possible D gene (6 bases). Germline V gene data show CDR1 as MDHEN and CDR2 as SYDVKM. There are 14 residues in the CDR3. Deletions cut 2 bases from V and 0 bases from J, with 6 bases between. The CDR3 region has the DNA TGTGCCAGCAGTTTAGCGGGGAGCACAGATACGCAGTATTTT. This codes for CASSLAGSTDTQYF. The variable domain in full, with the rest retrieved from reference TRBV28 and TRBJ2-3, is DVKVTQSSRYLVKRTGEKVFLECVQDMDHENMFWYRQDPGLGLRLIYFSYDVKMKEKGDIPEGYSVSREKKERFSLILESASTNQTSMYLCASSLAGSTDTQYFGPGTRLTVL.

The chain uses TRBV6-5 and TRBJ2-5; TRBD1 agrees at 11 bases. CDR3 length: 14 residues. The germline gives CDR1 MNHEY, CDR2 SVGAGI. The trim removed 6 bases at V and 4 bases at J, leaving 4 bases unmatched. The CDR3 loop reads CASSPGQGGETQYF. The CDR3 DNA reads as TGTGCCAGCAGCCCGGGACAGGGGGGAGAGACCCAGTACTTC.

The chain combines TRBV18 with TRBJ2-2; TRBD1 aligns across 8 bases. The CDR3 totals 16 residues. The germline V gene has CDR1 KGHSH and CDR2 LQKENI. The junction had 4 bases not matched to a gene; V was cut back by 0 bases and J by 4 bases. The CDR3 loop is CASSPPGQGPTGELFF. CDR3 sequence (DNA): TGTGCCAGCTCACCACCAGGACAGGGCCCCACCGGGGAGCTGTTTTTT.

This clone occurred a few times. The chain has TRBV6-1 and TRBJ2-7, with 8 bases identical to TRBD1. CDR3 length: 15 amino acids. The ends lost 7 bases at V and 2 bases at J; junction bases unmatched: 10. The germline V gene encodes CDR1 MNHNS and CDR2 SASEGT. Here the CDR3 DNA reads TGTGCCAGCATCCTGGACAGGGCGACAACCTACGAGCAGTACTTC. Protein product: CASILDRATTYEQYF.

This chain connects TRBV7-9 to TRBJ2-3; 10 bases agree with TRBD2. The CDR3 covers 16 residues. The V segment lost 0 bases and the J segment 0 bases; nucleotides outside the gene matches: 0. Germline loops: CDR1 SEHNR, CDR2 FQNEAQ (reference sequence). CDR3 DNA: TGTGCCAGCAGCTTAGCAGCGGGGGGGAGCACAGATACGCAGTATTTT. Translated, it gives CASSLAAGGSTDTQYF. The full variable domain, in which reference TRBV7-9 and TRBJ2-3 provide the parts outside the CDR3, is DTGVSQNPRHKITKRGQNVTFRCDPISEHNRLYWYRQTLGQGPEFLTYFQNEAQLEKSRLLSDRFSAERPKGSFSTLEIQRTEQGDSAMYLCASSLAAGGSTDTQYFGPGTRLTVL.